Listed below are T cell receptor beta chains from one sample, sequenced in a study of blood T cell dynamics during melanoma immunotherapy. Using immunoSEQ multiplex PCR, the repertoire was profiled, and TCRdb retains in-frame clones only, with some absent. The repertoire has roughly 10,000 clones, around 82% of them found once; the top ten carry 15%. The sequences come from blood, collected from a patient treated with checkpoint blockade. The source of these receptors is a human donor with melanoma. CDR3s include the opening cysteine and the closing phenylalanine or tryptophan. Fields, in order: CDR3 length, V gene, J gene, D gene, clone size, CDR3 protein, CDR3 DNA. The D gene is left open where the match is weak. Size is stated for part of the rows, as once, few or many counts, or as a class when the clone is expanded.

12	TRBV11-3	TRBJ1-2	NA	NA	CASSSRRGGYTF	TGTGCCAGCAGCTCCCGACGCGGTGGCTACACCTTC
14	TRBV7-8	TRBJ2-7	NA	NA	CASSLALWGDEQYF	TGTGCCAGCAGCTTGGCCCTCTGGGGCGACGAGCAGTACTTC
14	TRBV11-2	TRBJ1-1	NA	NA	CASSHRGGHTEAFF	TGTGCCAGCAGCCACCGCGGGGGGCACACTGAAGCTTTCTTT
15	TRBV5-3	TRBJ1-5	NA	NA	CARSLGQKSNQPQHF	TGTGCCAGAAGCTTGGGGCAGAAAAGCAATCAGCCCCAGCATTTT
14	TRBV7-9	TRBJ2-3	NA	NA	CASSSPAPADTQYF	TGTGCCAGCAGCTCTCCCGCCCCGGCAGATACGCAGTATTTT
14	TRBV7-2	TRBJ2-3	TRBD2	once	CASVSGGPVDTQYF	TGTGCCAGCGTTAGCGGGGGGCCGGTAGATACGCAGTATTTT
17	TRBV7-6	TRBJ2-6	TRBD1	NA	CASSLTGDSSGANVLTF	TGTGCCAGCAGCTTAACAGGGGACAGCTCTGGGGCCAACGTCCTGACTTTC
15	TRBV7-2	TRBJ2-2	NA	NA	CASSRLPGVTGELFF	TGTGCCAGCAGCCGTTTGCCGGGGGTCACCGGGGAGCTGTTTTTT
13	TRBV7-8	TRBJ1-1	NA	NA	CASSPRAGTEAFF	TGTGCCAGCAGCCCCCGGGCAGGGACTGAAGCTTTCTTT
15	TRBV4-1	TRBJ2-1	NA	NA	CASSLRGGSYNEQFF	TGCGCCAGCAGCCTCCGAGGTGGCTCCTACAATGAGCAGTTCTTC
14	TRBV4-3	TRBJ2-1	NA	NA	CASSRSGAVDEQFF	TGCGCCAGCAGCCGCTCGGGGGCCGTGGATGAGCAGTTCTTC
16	TRBV6-6	TRBJ1-5	TRBD1	NA	CASSSNRGTGNQPQHF	TGTGCCAGCAGTTCCAACAGGGGAACGGGCAATCAGCCCCAGCATTTT
14	TRBV19	TRBJ1-2	NA	NA	CASSARGMGYGYTF	TGTGCCAGTAGTGCCAGGGGAATGGGCTATGGCTACACCTTC
13	TRBV28	TRBJ2-2	TRBD1	NA	CANRDRGTGELFF	TGTGCCAACCGGGACAGGGGGACCGGGGAGCTGTTTTTT
13	TRBV4-3	TRBJ1-1	NA	once	CASSQDRSTEAFF	TGCGCCAGCAGCCAAGATAGGAGCACTGAAGCTTTCTTT
15	TRBV6-4	TRBJ2-3	NA	NA	CASSLTGEGTDTQYF	TGTGCCAGCAGTCTGACAGGTGAGGGCACAGATACGCAGTATTTT
13	TRBV19	TRBJ1-1	NA	few	CASSIGPNTEAFF	TGTGCCAGTAGTATAGGGCCTAACACTGAAGCTTTCTTT
14	TRBV29-1	TRBJ2-1	TRBD1	NA	CSVAGTGGNNEQFF	TGCAGCGTTGCCGGGACAGGGGGTAACAATGAGCAGTTCTTC
12	TRBV30	TRBJ1-2	NA	few	CAWGSTGYGYTF	TGTGCCTGGGGTAGCACGGGCTATGGCTACACCTTC
8	TRBV28	TRBJ2-1	NA	NA	CASGEQFF	TGTGCCAGCGGTGAGCAGTTCTTC
13	TRBV29-1	TRBJ2-2	NA	NA	CSVARDNTGELFF	TGCAGCGTTGCACGGGATAACACCGGGGAGCTGTTTTTT
15	TRBV19	TRBJ2-5	TRBD2	once	CASSITSGGYETQYF	TGTGCCAGTAGTATAACTAGCGGGGGATATGAGACCCAGTACTTC
13	TRBV6-4	TRBJ2-1	NA	NA	CASSENSYNEQFF	TGTGCCAGCAGTGAAAACAGCTACAATGAGCAGTTCTTC
15	TRBV5-1	TRBJ1-4	NA	NA	CASSPGTLYGEKLFF	TGCGCCAGCAGCCCCGGGACCCTCTATGGAGAAAAACTGTTTTTT
15	TRBV7-2	TRBJ2-7	TRBD2	NA	CASSSIAGGPYEQYF	TGTGCCAGCAGCTCAATAGCGGGGGGCCCCTACGAGCAGTACTTC
15	TRBV19	TRBJ1-2	TRBD1	NA	CASTVDREANYGYTF	TGTGCCAGTACTGTCGACAGGGAAGCTAACTATGGCTACACCTTC
14	TRBV7-8	TRBJ2-7	TRBD2	NA	CASSSQRGGPKQYF	TGTGCCAGCAGCTCTCAGCGGGGGGGCCCCAAGCAGTACTTC
14	TRBV7-7	TRBJ2-5	NA	NA	CASSLVGSGETQYF	TGTGCCAGCAGCTTAGTGGGCAGCGGAGAGACCCAGTACTTC
15	TRBV5-6	TRBJ2-7	NA	NA	CASSLASRPSYEQYF	TGTGCCAGCAGCTTGGCTAGCAGACCCTCCTACGAGCAGTACTTC
14	TRBV6-5	TRBJ1-4	NA	once	CASTSGVTNEKLFF	TGTGCCAGCACCTCAGGGGTAACTAATGAAAAACTGTTTTTT
14	TRBV7-9	TRBJ2-1	NA	NA	CATQGHGPVNEQFF	TGTGCCACCCAGGGCCACGGCCCAGTCAATGAGCAGTTCTTC
15	TRBV5-1	TRBJ2-6	NA	NA	CASSREITGANVLTF	TGCGCCAGCAGCCGTGAAATAACTGGGGCCAACGTCCTGACTTTC
19	TRBV19	TRBJ2-6	NA	NA	CASSIDRGHLYSGANVLTF	TGTGCCAGTAGTATAGATCGGGGACACTTGTACTCTGGGGCCAACGTCCTGACTTTC
16	TRBV11-3	TRBJ2-1	TRBD2	NA	CASSLGRGSSYNEQFF	TGTGCCAGCAGCTTAGGGCGGGGGAGTTCCTACAATGAGCAGTTCTTC
13	TRBV10-3	TRBJ2-7	NA	few	CASSYSGSDEQYF	TGTGCCAGCAGTTACTCAGGGTCCGACGAGCAGTACTTC
15	TRBV6-6	TRBJ2-1	TRBD1	NA	CASSWSRGRVNEQFF	TGTGCCAGCAGTTGGAGCAGGGGGCGCGTGAATGAGCAGTTCTTC
11	TRBV6-6	TRBJ1-4	NA	NA	CASPNPGELFF	TGTGCCAGCCCCAACCCAGGGGAACTGTTTTTT
16	TRBV27	TRBJ1-3	NA	NA	CASSSRGAHSGNTIYF	TGTGCCAGCAGTTCGAGGGGTGCCCACTCTGGAAACACCATATATTTT
14	TRBV7-2	TRBJ2-3	NA	NA	CASSLRLARDTQYF	TGTGCCAGCAGCTTACGGCTAGCGAGGGATACGCAGTATTTT
14	TRBV11-2	TRBJ2-2	NA	NA	CASSWTPNTGELFF	TGTGCCAGCAGTTGGACACCGAACACCGGGGAGCTGTTTTTT
17	TRBV11-2	TRBJ2-6	NA	NA	CASSSRDGFSGANVLTF	TGTGCCAGCAGCTCCCGGGACGGATTCTCTGGGGCCAACGTCCTGACTTTC
14	TRBV2	TRBJ2-7	NA	NA	CASSGIDPPPEQYF	TGTGCCAGCAGTGGGATTGACCCCCCGCCCGAGCAGTACTTC
12	TRBV6-1	TRBJ1-5	NA	NA	CASRGEGQPQHF	TGTGCCAGCAGGGGTGAAGGGCAGCCCCAGCATTTT
11	TRBV6-5	TRBJ2-1	NA	NA	CASTETNEQFF	TGTGCCAGCACTGAGACCAATGAGCAGTTCTTC
14	TRBV27	TRBJ2-3	NA	NA	CASSRYPLEDTQYF	TGTGCCAGCAGTAGGTATCCATTGGAAGATACGCAGTATTTT
17	TRBV7-8	TRBJ2-3	NA	NA	CASSPGLTLFSTDTQYF	TGTGCCAGCAGCCCGGGACTTACCCTTTTCAGCACAGATACGCAGTATTTT
14	TRBV11-1	TRBJ2-1	NA	NA	CASSKGVSYNEQFF	TGTGCCAGCAGCAAGGGGGTCTCCTACAATGAGCAGTTCTTC
14	TRBV19	TRBJ1-1	NA	NA	CASSFTGSGTEAFF	TGTGCCAGTAGTTTTACAGGGTCTGGCACTGAAGCTTTCTTT
14	TRBV6-6	TRBJ2-5	NA	NA	CASTSKVAQETQYF	TGTGCCAGCACCTCAAAGGTAGCGCAAGAGACCCAGTACTTC
16	TRBV27	TRBJ2-7	TRBD1	NA	CASSLSFRQGLGEQYF	TGTGCCAGCAGTTTATCTTTTCGACAGGGATTGGGCGAGCAGTACTTC
15	TRBV6-6	TRBJ2-7	NA	NA	CASSYSSGSNYEQYF	TGTGCCAGCAGTTACTCGTCAGGATCGAACTACGAGCAGTACTTC